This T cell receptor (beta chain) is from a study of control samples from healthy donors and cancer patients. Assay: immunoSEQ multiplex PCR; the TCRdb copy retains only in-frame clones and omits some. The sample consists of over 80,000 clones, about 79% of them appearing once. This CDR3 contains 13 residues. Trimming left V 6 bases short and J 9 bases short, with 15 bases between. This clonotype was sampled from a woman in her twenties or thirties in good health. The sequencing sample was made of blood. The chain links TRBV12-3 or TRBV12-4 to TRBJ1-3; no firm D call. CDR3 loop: CASSPAPGSTIYF. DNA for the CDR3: TGTGCCAGCAGCCCAGCCCCGGGTAGCACCATATATTTT.